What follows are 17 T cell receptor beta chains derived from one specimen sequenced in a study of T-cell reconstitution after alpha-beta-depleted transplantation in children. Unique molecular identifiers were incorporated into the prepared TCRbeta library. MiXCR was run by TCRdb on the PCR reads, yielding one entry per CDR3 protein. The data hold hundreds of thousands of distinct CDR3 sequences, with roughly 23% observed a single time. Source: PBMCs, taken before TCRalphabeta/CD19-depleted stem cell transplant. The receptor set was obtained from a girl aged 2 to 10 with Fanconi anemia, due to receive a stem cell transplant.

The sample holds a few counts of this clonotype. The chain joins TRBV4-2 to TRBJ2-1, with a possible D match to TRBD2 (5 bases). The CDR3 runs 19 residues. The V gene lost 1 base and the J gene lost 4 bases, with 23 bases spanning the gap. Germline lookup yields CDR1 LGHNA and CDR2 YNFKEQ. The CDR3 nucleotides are TGTGCCAGCAGCCAAGTAGTCCGAGTTCTAGCAGCGAAATACAATGAGCAGTTCTTC. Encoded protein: CASSQVVRVLAAKYNEQFF.

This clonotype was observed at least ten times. This CDR3 reads CASSQDPGGRTDTQYF. CDR3 sequence (DNA): TGTGCCAGCAGCCAAGATCCCGGGGGTAGAACAGATACGCAGTATTTT. The chain recombines TRBV14 with TRBJ2-3; D is possibly TRBD2 (6 bases). Germline CDR1 is SGHDN and CDR2 is FVKESK. The CDR3 consists of 16 residues. V lost 0 bases to trimming and J lost 3 bases, with 13 bases between them.

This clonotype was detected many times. The DNA for the CDR3 is TGCAGCGTTCGGGCGCGGTCCAACACCGGGGAGCTGTTTTTT. Amino acids: CSVRARSNTGELFF. The J gene is TRBJ2-2, the V gene TRBV29-1; no reliable D call. Germline CDR1 SQVTM, CDR2 ANQGSEA. The CDR3 has 14 amino acids. Trimming removed 5 bases from V and 2 bases from J, with 12 bases in between.

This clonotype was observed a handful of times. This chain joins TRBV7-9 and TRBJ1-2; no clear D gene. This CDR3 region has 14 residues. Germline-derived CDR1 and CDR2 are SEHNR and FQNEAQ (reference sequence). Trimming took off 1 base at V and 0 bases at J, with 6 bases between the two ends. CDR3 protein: CASSLDGANYGYTF. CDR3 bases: TGTGCCAGCAGCTTAGATGGAGCTAACTATGGCTACACCTTC.

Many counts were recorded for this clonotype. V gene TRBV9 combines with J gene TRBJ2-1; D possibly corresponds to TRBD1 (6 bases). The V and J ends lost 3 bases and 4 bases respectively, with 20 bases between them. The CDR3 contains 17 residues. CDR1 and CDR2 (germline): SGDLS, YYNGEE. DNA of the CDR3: TGTGCCAGCAGCGCGGGACATTCCACGCCGTCATACAATGAGCAGTTCTTC. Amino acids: CASSAGHSTPSYNEQFF.

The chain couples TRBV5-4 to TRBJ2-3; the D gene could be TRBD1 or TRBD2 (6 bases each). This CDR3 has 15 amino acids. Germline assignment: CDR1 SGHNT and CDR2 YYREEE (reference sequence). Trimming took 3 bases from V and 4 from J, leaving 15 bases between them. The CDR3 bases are TGTGCCAGCAGCTCCGGGGGCTCAAAGGCAGATACGCAGTATTTT. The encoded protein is CASSSGGSKADTQYF.

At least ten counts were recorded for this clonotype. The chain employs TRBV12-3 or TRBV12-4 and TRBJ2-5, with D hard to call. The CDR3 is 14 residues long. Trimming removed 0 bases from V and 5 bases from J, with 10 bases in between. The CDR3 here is CASSLAVEGETQYF. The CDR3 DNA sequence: TGTGCCAGCAGTTTAGCGGTAGAAGGGGAGACCCAGTACTTC.

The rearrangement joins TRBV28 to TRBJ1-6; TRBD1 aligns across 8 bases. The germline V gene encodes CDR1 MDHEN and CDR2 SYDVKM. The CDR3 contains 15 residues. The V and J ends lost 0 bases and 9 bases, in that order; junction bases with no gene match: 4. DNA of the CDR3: TGTGCCAGCAGTTTATGGGGACAGGTTGGTTCACCCCTCCACTTT. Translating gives CASSLWGQVGSPLHF. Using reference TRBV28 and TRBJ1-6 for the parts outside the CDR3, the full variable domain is DVKVTQSSRYLVKRTGEKVFLECVQDMDHENMFWYRQDPGLGLRLIYFSYDVKMKEKGDIPEGYSVSREKKERFSLILESASTNQTSMYLCASSLWGQVGSPLHFGNGTRLTVT.

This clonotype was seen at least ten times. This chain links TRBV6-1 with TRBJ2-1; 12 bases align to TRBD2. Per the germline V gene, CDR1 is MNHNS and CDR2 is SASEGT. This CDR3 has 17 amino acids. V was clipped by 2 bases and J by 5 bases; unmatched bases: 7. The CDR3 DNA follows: TGTGCCAGCAGTGAACTAATGGGACTAGCGGGCAACAATGAGCAGTTCTTC. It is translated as CASSELMGLAGNNEQFF.

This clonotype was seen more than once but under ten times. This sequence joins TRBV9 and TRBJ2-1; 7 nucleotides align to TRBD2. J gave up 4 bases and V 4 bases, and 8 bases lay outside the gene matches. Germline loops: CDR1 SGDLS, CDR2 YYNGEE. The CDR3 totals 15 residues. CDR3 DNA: TGTGCCAGCAGCCCAGACGGGACTACGTACAATGAGCAGTTCTTC. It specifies CASSPDGTTYNEQFF. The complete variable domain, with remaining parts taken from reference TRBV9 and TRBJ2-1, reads DSGVTQTPKHLITATGQRVTLRCSPRSGDLSVYWYQQSLDQGLQFLIQYYNGEERAKGNILERFSAQQFPDLHSELNLSSLELGDSALYFCASSPDGTTYNEQFFGPGTRLTVL.

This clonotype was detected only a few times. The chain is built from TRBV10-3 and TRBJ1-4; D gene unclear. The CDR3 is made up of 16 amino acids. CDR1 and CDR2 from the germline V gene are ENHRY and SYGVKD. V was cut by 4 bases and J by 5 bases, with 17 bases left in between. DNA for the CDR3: TGTGCCATCAGTGCCGAGGCCCCGGAACAAAATGAAAAACTGTTTTTT. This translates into CAISAEAPEQNEKLFF.

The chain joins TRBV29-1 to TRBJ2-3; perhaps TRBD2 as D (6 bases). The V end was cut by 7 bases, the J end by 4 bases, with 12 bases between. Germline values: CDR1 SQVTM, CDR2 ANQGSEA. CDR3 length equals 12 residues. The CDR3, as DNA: TGCAGCGGATGCGGGACCCCAGATACGCAGTATTTT. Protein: CSGCGTPDTQYF.

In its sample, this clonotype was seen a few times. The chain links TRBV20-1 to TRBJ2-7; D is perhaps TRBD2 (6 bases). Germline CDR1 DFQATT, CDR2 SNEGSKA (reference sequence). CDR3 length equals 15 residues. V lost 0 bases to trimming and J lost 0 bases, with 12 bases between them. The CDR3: CSARDKRVDSYEQYF. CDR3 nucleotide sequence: TGCAGTGCTAGAGATAAGCGGGTGGACTCCTACGAGCAGTACTTC.

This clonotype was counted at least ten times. CDR3 sequence: CASTAGATLQFF. The CDR3 nucleotides read TGTGCCAGCACCGCCGGAGCCACCCTGCAGTTCTTC. The V gene is TRBV12-3 or TRBV12-4, the J gene TRBJ2-1; no clear D gene. The CDR3 is 12 residues long. Trimming pared 7 bases from V and 12 bases from J, leaving 16 bases between.

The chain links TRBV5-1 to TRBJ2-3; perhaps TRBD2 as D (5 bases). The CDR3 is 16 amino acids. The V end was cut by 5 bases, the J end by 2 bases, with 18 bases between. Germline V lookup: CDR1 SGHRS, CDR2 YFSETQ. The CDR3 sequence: CASSSGELPITDTQYF. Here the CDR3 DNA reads TGCGCCAGCAGTTCCGGGGAGCTACCGATCACAGATACGCAGTATTTT.

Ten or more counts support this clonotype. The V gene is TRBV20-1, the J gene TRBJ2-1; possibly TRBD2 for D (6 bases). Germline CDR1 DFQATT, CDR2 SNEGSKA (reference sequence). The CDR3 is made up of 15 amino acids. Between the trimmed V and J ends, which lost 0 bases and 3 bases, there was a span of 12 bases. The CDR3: CSARDSLAFYNEQFF. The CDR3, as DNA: TGCAGTGCTAGAGATTCACTAGCATTCTACAATGAGCAGTTCTTC.

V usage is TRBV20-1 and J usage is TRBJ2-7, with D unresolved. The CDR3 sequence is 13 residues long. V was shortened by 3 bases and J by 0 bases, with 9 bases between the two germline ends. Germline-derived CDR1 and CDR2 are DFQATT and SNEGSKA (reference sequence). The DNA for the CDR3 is TGCAGTGCTAGGTCGAGGCTCTCCTACGAGCAGTACTTC. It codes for CSARSRLSYEQYF.